These 9 T cell receptor beta chains were sequenced from one sample in a study of Graves' ophthalmopathy and Graves' hyperthyroidism (dated by TCRdb to 2017 to 2018). The run used an Illumina HiSeq 2000. TCR beta CDR3 regions were amplified from RNA transcripts for repertoire sequencing. HTBI primers and the Qiagen OneStep RT-PCR kit were used in a first-round RT-PCR, which was followed by a second-round multiplex PCR, size selection and purification. TCRdb handled the public reads itself, with Q25 trimming in fastp and clone calling in MiXCR, and kept productive beta chains. Rows are combined by CDR3 protein, so each entry shows the most common genes and DNA. Across this sample there are about 700,000 distinct CDR3 sequences, with roughly 39% seen only once. The leading ten clones occupy 3% to 3.5% of the sample. The material sequenced was peripheral blood. The receptors stem from an adult man with Graves' ophthalmopathy.

This clonotype was detected many times. The V call is TRBV10-3, the J call TRBJ2-7; D unclear. Germline V gene lookup returns CDR1 ENHRY and CDR2 SYGVKD. Trimming left V 5 bases short and J 6 bases short, with 17 bases between. The CDR3 length is 14 residues. This CDR3 is CAISPNFVSREQYF. The CDR3 DNA reads as TGTGCCATCAGTCCTAATTTCGTTTCGCGCGAGCAGTACTTC.

This clonotype has a count of ten or more. This chain uses TRBV2 with TRBJ2-2; D is perhaps TRBD1 or TRBD2 (5 bases each). Germline V gene lookup returns CDR1 SNHLY and CDR2 FYNNEI. V was shortened by 5 bases and J by 4 bases, with 14 bases between the two germline ends. The CDR3 loop spans 15 amino acids. The CDR3 spells CASSRSGTGTGELFF. CDR3 in DNA: TGTGCCAGCAGTCGGTCGGGGACGGGCACCGGGGAGCTGTTTTTT. The full variable domain, in which reference TRBV2 and TRBJ2-2 provide the parts outside the CDR3, is EPEVTQTPSHQVTQMGQEVILRCVPISNHLYFYWYRQILGQKVEFLVSFYNNEISEKSEIFDDQFSVERPDGSNFTLKIRSTKLEDSAMYFCASSRSGTGTGELFFGEGSRLTVL.

This clonotype appeared many times. The chain couples TRBV7-9 to TRBJ1-1, with a weak D call TRBD1 (6 bases). This CDR3 spans 17 amino acids. The V and J ends lost 4 bases and 1 base respectively, with 19 bases between them. Per germline, CDR1 SEHNR and CDR2 FQNEAQ (reference sequence). The CDR3 region has the DNA TGTGCCAGCAGCTCCCCCGGAGGGGGAGAGGGGAACACTGAAGCTTTCTTT. Translating gives CASSSPGGGEGNTEAFF.

Ten or more counts support this clonotype. The chain has TRBV24-1 and TRBJ1-1, with D perhaps TRBD1 (5 bases). The CDR3 length is 16 residues. The ends were cut back, 1 base at V and 4 bases at J, with 15 bases in the middle. Germline lookup yields CDR1 KGHDR and CDR2 SFDVKD. The CDR3: CATSDLLLRDSTEAFF. CDR3 DNA: TGTGCCACCAGTGATTTACTCCTACGGGACTCCACTGAAGCTTTCTTT.

For this clonotype: A much larger clone is a single base away; this may be a read error. The V and J genes are TRBV19 and TRBJ2-2; D might be TRBD2 (5 bases). This CDR3 spans 13 amino acids. Germline V CDR1 and CDR2: LNHDA, SQIVND (reference sequence). As DNA, the CDR3 is TGTGCCAGTAGTCCACGGAGTGCCGGGGAGCTGCTTTTT. Translated, it gives CASSPRSAGELLF. Full variable domain (missing parts from reference TRBV19 and TRBJ2-2): DGGITQSPKYLFRKEGQNVTLSCEQNLNHDAMYWYRQDPGQGLRLIYYSQIVNDFQKGDIAEGYSVSREKKESFPLTVTSAQKNPTAFYLCASSPRSAGELLFGEGSRLTVL.

The chain carries TRBV5-1 and TRBJ1-4; TRBD1 agrees at 9 bases. The length of the CDR3 is 15 residues. Losses at the gene ends were 4 bases for V and 6 bases for J; bases not matched to a gene: 7. Germline V lookup: CDR1 SGHRS, CDR2 YFSETQ. The CDR3 DNA sequence: TGCGCCAGCAGCCAACAGGGGGCGCGGGATGAAAAACTGTTTTTT. Residues: CASSQQGARDEKLFF. Together with reference TRBV5-1 and TRBJ1-4, the CDR3 gives the full variable domain: KAGVTQTPRYLIKTRGQQVTLSCSPISGHRSVSWYQQTPGQGLQFLFEYFSETQRNKGNFPGRFSGRQFSNSRSEMNVSTLELGDSALYLCASSQQGARDEKLFFGSGTQLSVL.

A remark on this clonotype: A junction boundary mismatches the germline segment, possibly from a read error. The V and J genes are TRBV10-3 and TRBJ1-6; weak D call: TRBD1 (5 bases). Germline V gives CDR1 ENHRY, CDR2 SYGVKD. The CDR3 is 15 amino acids. The CDR3 is CASSLGLGGNSPLHF. The CDR3 region has the DNA TGTGCCAGCAGTCTCGGACTGGGGGGAAATTCACCCCTCCACTTT.

The chain has TRBV20-1 and TRBJ1-2, with 7 nucleotides matching TRBD1. The length of the CDR3 is 10 residues. Germline CDR1 reads DFQATT; CDR2 reads SNEGSKA (reference sequence). After removal of 5 bases from V and 10 bases from J, the junction contained 4 bases not matched to a gene. Here the CDR3 reads CSAAEGAYTF. CDR3 coding DNA: TGCAGTGCTGCCGAGGGGGCCTACACCTTC.

Notes on this clonotype: At one end the junction does not follow the germline gene, possibly because of a read error. V gene TRBV10-3 combines with J gene TRBJ2-7; TRBD1 is a possible D gene (6 bases). The V gene's germline CDR1 is ENHRY and CDR2 SYGVKD. The CDR3 contains 20 residues. CDR3 sequence reads: CASSDSQIDRFPRGNYEQYF. Written as DNA, the CDR3 is TGTGCCAGCAGTGACTCCCAGATTGACAGGTTTCCCCGTGGAAACTACGAGCAGTACTTC.